This entry lists 5 T cell receptor beta chains sequenced from one sample in a study of T cell responses to AZD1222 COVID-19 vaccine. The method was immunoSEQ multiplex PCR; TCRdb's version includes in-frame clones alone and lacks a portion of them. The table lists about 110,000 clones, roughly four fifths of them singletons. Source: peripheral blood, taken on day 0 of AZD1222 vaccination. Every receptor here comes from an adult in good health.

The CDR3 is CASSGRQGANSPLHF. The DNA for the CDR3 is TGTGCCAGCAGTGGGCGTCAGGGGGCGAATTCACCCCTCCACTTT. V gene TRBV2 combines with J gene TRBJ1-6; TRBD1 matches 8 bases. Germline V CDR1 and CDR2: SNHLY, FYNNEI. After removal of 4 bases from V and 7 bases from J, the junction contained 6 bases not matched to a gene. The CDR3 runs 15 residues.

The count of this clone is one. The gene calls are TRBV7-9 and TRBJ1-2; possible D gene TRBD1, 6 bases. The germline V gene has CDR1 SEHNR and CDR2 FQNEAQ (reference sequence). The CDR3 extends over 13 amino acids. With 0 bases removed from V and 13 bases from J, the gap between germline ends came to 15 bases. The CDR3 bases are TGTGCCAGCAGCTTAGCTACAGTAGGGGGGCCCACCTTC. Residues: CASSLATVGGPTF.

This clone came up once. V and J are TRBV28 and TRBJ2-7; D gene ambiguous. Germline V gene sequence: CDR1 MDHEN, CDR2 SYDVKM. Between the trimmed V and J ends, which lost 6 bases and 2 bases, there was a span of 23 bases. The CDR3 contains 17 residues. CDR3 region: CASSPPYGSWQPYEQYF. CDR3 bases: TGTGCCAGCAGCCCCCCTTATGGTAGCTGGCAACCCTACGAGCAGTACTTC.

The chain is built from TRBV19 and TRBJ1-2; a possible D gene is TRBD1 (5 bases). V was clipped by 5 bases and J by 1 base, with 11 bases between them. CDR3 length equals 14 residues. CDR1 LNHDA and CDR2 SQIVND come from the germline V gene (reference sequence). DNA for the CDR3: TGTGCCAGTAGTTTGCCAGGGAGTAACTATGGCTACACCTTC. The encoded protein is CASSLPGSNYGYTF.

This rearrangement joins TRBV30 to TRBJ1-5, with 7 bases fitting TRBD1. This CDR3 has 13 residues. Per the germline V gene, CDR1 is GTSNPN and CDR2 is SVGIG (reference sequence). J lost 9 bases, V lost 0 bases, and 5 bases had no gene match. The chain's CDR3 is CAWSVQGEGPQHF. The CDR3 DNA follows: TGTGCCTGGAGTGTTCAGGGGGAGGGGCCCCAGCATTTT.